This is a list of T cell receptor beta chains from one sample in a study of follicular helper T cells after annual influenza vaccination. Here immunoSEQ multiplex PCR was the method, and the copy in TCRdb shows in-frame clones only, minus some. The sample yields around 10,000 clones, approximately 78% seen once. Sample: CXCR5+ CD38- circulating T follicular helper cells from blood, taken 7 days after influenza vaccination. Receptors originate from an adult who received the influenza vaccine. Both conserved end residues are trimmed from each CDR3.

TRBV7-2	TRBJ1-3	ASSTPSRTSGNTIY
TRBV9	TRBJ2-1	ASSAGTGEKVEQF
TRBV20-1	TRBJ1-6	SASGGSPLH
TRBV7-2	TRBJ1-2	ASSTAQGFGYGYT
TRBV5-8	TRBJ1-5	ANSRWLDQPQH
TRBV28	TRBJ2-3	ASSSISGGGADTQY
TRBV28	TRBJ1-2	ASSLSGPHGYT
TRBV6-1	TRBJ1-1	ASSGIGTGMNTEAF
TRBV5-1	TRBJ1-1	ASSPLGQSAFPEAF
TRBV7-2	TRBJ2-2	ASSPHPIGELF
TRBV27	TRBJ1-5	ASSPSNQPQH
TRBV9	TRBJ2-1	ASSVREPYNEQF
TRBV7-8	TRBJ2-7	ASSAGGEQY
TRBV28	TRBJ1-5	ASSRAGSNQPQH
TRBV9	TRBJ1-1	ASSVQLNTEAF
TRBV2	TRBJ1-4	ASNPGQRGEKLF
TRBV27	TRBJ2-3	ASSLWVGHRGSTDTQY
TRBV6-1	TRBJ2-7	ASSPGTGGSEQY
TRBV7-2	TRBJ1-1	ASSLNPTGRVNTEAF
TRBV15	TRBJ1-2	ATSSTRTGSGGYT
TRBV27	TRBJ1-2	ASSPRSAGQVLSYGYT
TRBV2	TRBJ2-1	ASHLQQAYNEQF